This TCR beta chain was identified during a study of T cells in localized non-small cell lung cancer. Study outcomes and limitations: Longer overall survival associated with higher blood T cell density; shorter survival with higher adjacent-lung clonality.

Germline trimming cut 0 bases from V and 2 bases from J; bases unmatched to any gene: 4. The germline gives CDR1 MNHEY, CDR2 SMNVEV (reference sequence). This CDR3 is 16 amino acids long. Only one count was recorded for this clone. Its antigen is still unknown. The assay was immunoSEQ multiplex PCR, and TCRdb's table has in-frame clones only and misses some. Here the sample spans 40,000 or so clones, around 87% being singletons. The rearrangement uses TRBV27 and TRBJ1-5; 7 positions match TRBD1. This TCR came from a man aged 35-75 years with stage I lung adenocarcinoma. The sequenced sample was peripheral blood, obtained before any cancer treatment. This chain's CDR3 is CASSLSAGQGNQPQHF. The CDR3 bases are TGTGCCAGCAGTTTATCGGCCGGACAGGGCAATCAGCCCCAGCATTTT.